The T cell receptor beta chain under discussion was sequenced for a study of a mutant IDH1 vaccine in newly diagnosed glioma. Study details: Most patients had radiochemotherapy with temozolomide before enrollment; others had one alone.

From germline, CDR1 is SGHRS and CDR2 YFSETQ. The junction had 1 base not matched to a gene; V was cut back by 0 bases and J by 1 base. The CDR3 runs 16 residues. Sample time point: week 47, end of study. Each dose delivered 300 ug of mutant IDH1 20-mer peptide subcutaneously with imiquimod. Worth noting for this clone: Its antigen is undetermined.

The repertoire was sequenced with immunoSEQ multiplex PCR; TCRdb's copy has only in-frame clones and lacks some. Among about 34,000 clones listed, about nine tenths were seen once. This TCR came from a middle-aged woman with glioma. Specimen: PBMCs, collected from a glioma patient whose treatment included an IDH1 peptide vaccine. The rearrangement links TRBV5-1 to TRBJ2-3; the match to TRBD2 covers 11 bases. The CDR3 reads CASSLATSGGTDTQYF. The CDR3 DNA is TGCGCCAGCAGCTTGGCGACTAGCGGGGGCACAGATACGCAGTATTTT.